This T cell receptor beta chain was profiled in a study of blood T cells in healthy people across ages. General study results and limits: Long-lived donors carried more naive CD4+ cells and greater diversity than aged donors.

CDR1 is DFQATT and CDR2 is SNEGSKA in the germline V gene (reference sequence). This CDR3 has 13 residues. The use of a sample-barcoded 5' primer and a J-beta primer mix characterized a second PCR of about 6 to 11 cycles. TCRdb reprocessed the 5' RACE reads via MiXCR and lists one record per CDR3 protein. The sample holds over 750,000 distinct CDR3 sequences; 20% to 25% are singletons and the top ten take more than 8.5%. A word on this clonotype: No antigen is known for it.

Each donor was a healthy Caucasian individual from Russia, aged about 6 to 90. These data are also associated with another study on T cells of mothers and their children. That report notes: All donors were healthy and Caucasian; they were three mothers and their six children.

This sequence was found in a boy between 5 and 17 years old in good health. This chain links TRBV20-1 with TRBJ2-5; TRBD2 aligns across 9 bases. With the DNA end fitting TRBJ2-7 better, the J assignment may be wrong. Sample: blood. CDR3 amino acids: CSAFSGGSDEQYF. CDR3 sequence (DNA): TGCAGTGCTTTTAGCGGGGGTAGTGACGAGCAGTACTTC.